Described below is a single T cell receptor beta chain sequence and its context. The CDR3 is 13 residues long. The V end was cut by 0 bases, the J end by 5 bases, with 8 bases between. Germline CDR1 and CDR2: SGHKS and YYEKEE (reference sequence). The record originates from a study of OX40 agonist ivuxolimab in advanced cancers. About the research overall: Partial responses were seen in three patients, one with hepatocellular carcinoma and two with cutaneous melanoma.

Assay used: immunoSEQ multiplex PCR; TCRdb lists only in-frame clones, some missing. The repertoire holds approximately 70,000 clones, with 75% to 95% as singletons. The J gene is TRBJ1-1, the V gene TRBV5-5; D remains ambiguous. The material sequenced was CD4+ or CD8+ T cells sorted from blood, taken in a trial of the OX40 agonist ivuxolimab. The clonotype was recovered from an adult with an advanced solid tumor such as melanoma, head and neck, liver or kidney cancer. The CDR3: CASSLDVGTEAFF. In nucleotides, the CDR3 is TGTGCCAGCAGCTTGGACGTGGGAACTGAAGCTTTCTTT.